This TCR beta chain originates from a study of CDR3 diversity in severe acne. TCRdb re-called the PCR reads through MiXCR, storing one row per CDR3 protein. The sample has approximately 79,000 distinct CDR3 sequences, 45% to 55% seen once. With V trimmed by 1 base and J by 5 bases, 8 bases remained unmatched. This CDR3 spans 16 amino acids. Germline V lookup: CDR1 SGHKS, CDR2 YYEKEE (reference sequence). A single count supports this clonotype. Sequenced sample: blood. The sequence came from a male donor in good health, serving as a control. The V call is TRBV5-5, the J call TRBJ1-1; 10 bases are shared with TRBD1. For the CDR3, the DNA is TGTGCCAGCAGCTTGTGGACAGGGGGTTTAGGGACTGAAGCTTTCTTT. Its translation is CASSLWTGGLGTEAFF.